This T cell receptor (beta chain) was captured by sequencing in a study of T-cell reconstitution after alpha-beta-depleted transplantation in children (dated by TCRdb to the mid-2010s). With respect to the entire study: The study quantitatively tracked T-cell immune reconstitution after TCRalphabeta/CD19-depleted allogeneic hematopoietic cell transplantation in children using TCR repertoire profiling.

To prepare the library, PCR was applied. TCRdb names Illumina HiSeq 2500 as the instrument used. Molecular barcoding was employed in the preparation of TCR libraries, with unique molecular identifiers being used to normalize TCRbeta repertoire quantification. TCRdb handled the public reads itself, with Q25 trimming in fastp and clone calling in MiXCR, and kept productive beta chains. Every entry covers one CDR3 protein and lists the most common genes and DNA from its rows. The sample table holds 330,000 or so distinct CDR3 sequences, of which 10% to 13% were seen once. The ten top clones hold about 2.3% of the sample. The CDR3 measures 17 amino acids from cysteine to phenylalanine. Solely the CDR3 DNA is kept, with 51 bases framed from the first base. V and J are trimmed by 2 bases and 0 bases, and the gene matches miss 10 bases of the junction. From a lookup of the germline V gene (reference sequence), CDR1 and CDR2 are SEHNR and FQNEAQ.

In this sample, this clonotype turned up a few times. Its antigen specificity is not known. Per-nucleotide qualities are absent, and no much larger clonotype sits a single base away. The chain joins TRBV7-9 to TRBJ2-7, and TRBD1 matches 7 of the central bases. The source is a human donor who donated a stem cell graft to a child with acute lymphoblastic leukemia. Sequencing was performed on PBMCs from the stem cell graft donor, taken from the stem cell graft. The bases read TGTGCCAGCAGCTTACCTACTCAGACAGGGTTCTCCTACGAGCAGTACTTC. Its translation is CASSLPTQTGFSYEQYF. With the rest looked up from the reference TRBV7-9 and TRBJ2-7 genes rather than sequenced, the full variable domain is DTGVSQNPRHKITKRGQNVTFRCDPISEHNRLYWYRQTLGQGPEFLTYFQNEAQLEKSRLLSDRFSAERPKGSFSTLEIQRTEQGDSAMYLCASSLPTQTGFSYEQYFGPGTRLTVT.